This TCR beta chain was identified in a study of cytomegalovirus exposure and HLA in healthy donors (TCRdb year 2017). For the study in its entirety: In an earlier analysis of 450 to 750 of the donors, 276 Gb of sequence data and 90 million to 130 million unique TCR beta sequences from roughly 190 million T cells were reported. The study profiled the T cell repertoires of 666 subjects by immunosequencing and related them to cytomegalovirus serostatus. In an earlier analysis of 587 of the donors, high-throughput TCR beta sequencing was used to judge whether each TCR beta V gene segment behaved as functional or pseudogenic. Class I and class II HLA loci were covered by the typing at four-digit resolution. Several DR-DQ haplotypes were handled as single units for association and clustering, since linkage in the cohort was strong. Of the 300 to 400 genotyped donors, over 65% fell in the genetic ancestry cluster associated with self-reported Caucasian donors. Among some 410 genotyped donors of the cohort, an average of around 240,000 unique TCR beta nucleotide sequences were sequenced per donor, around a sixth of them non-productive. A later genetic analysis took genome-wide SNP genotypes for about 55% of the 666 donors and used that subset as a discovery cohort. Typing coverage varied by locus: roughly 629-630 donors for A, B, C, DRB1 and DQB1; approximately 520 for DQA1; about 570 for DPA1; roughly 450 for DPB1. About 280 gigabases of sequencing data and tens of millions of unique TCR sequences were included in an early release covering over 600 HLA-typed donors. Along with the approximately 620-subject first cohort, a separate validation cohort of 120 different subjects was used. Donor age, sex, ethnicity and CMV serostatus were collected together with the repertoire data. The study aimed to test whether cataloging public T cell receptors could reveal signatures of past pathogen exposure. The study combined high-throughput TCR immunosequencing, statistical association of individual TCRs with disease status, and machine learning to predict cytomegalovirus infection status. Every discovery cohort repertoire had been produced on one sequencing platform. Rather than using new phenotypic data, the later analysis identified candidate immune exposures from TCR beta sequences and from how often those sequences occurred across donors. To study patterns of TCR occurrence, a later analysis re-analyzed previously published TCR beta repertoires from 500 to 850 donors and added high-resolution HLA genotyping.

Library preparation used the immunoSEQ multiplex PCR assay. The multiplex PCR relied on a mix of 60 forward primers for TCR Vbeta segments and 13 reverse primers for TCR Jbeta segments. The CDR3 region of rearranged TCR beta genes was amplified from genomic DNA with a multiplex PCR assay. The Illumina HiSeq System was used to sequence the amplified TCR beta libraries as 87-base-pair reads. On the study's bioinformatics: A later analysis counted approximately 84 million unique TCR beta chains across the 690 or so repertoires, and 10 million to 12 million of these chains were shared by at least two donors. A nearest-neighbor algorithm error-corrected the raw reads and collapsed the reads into unique sequences, merging closely related sequences to remove PCR and sequencing errors. To assign V, D and J gene segments, CDR3 sequences were aligned to IMGT reference sequences. Each retained sequence needed at least a six-nucleotide match to both a V gene segment and a J gene segment. Rearrangements were classified as productive when the CDR3 lacked stop codons and remained in frame with V and J, and all other rearrangements were classified as non-productive. Following IMGT convention, CDR3 was defined as the stretch from the second conserved V-encoded cysteine up to the conserved J-encoded phenylalanine. Sequences without an unambiguous match to a single V gene segment were excluded from the earlier analysis of approximately 600 of the donors. In an earlier analysis of a few hundred of the donors, V segments were called functional above 56.7% productive rearrangements and were called segregating when the between-donor standard deviation exceeded 5%. A statistical classification framework was built to diagnose cytomegalovirus status from the catalog of TCR beta chain sequences. In a later analysis, V and J genes were assigned by comparing TCR nucleotide sequences against IMGT/GENE-DB human TR gene sequences. The TCRdist pipeline was used in a later analysis to assign CDR3 sequences and most-parsimonious VDJ recombination scenarios. A later analysis defined each TCR beta chain by its CDR3 amino acid sequence plus V-gene family, and excluded reads lacking a unique V-gene family. To address suspected cross-contamination and a sequencing artifact, a later analysis removed 450 to 700 highly shared, low-generation-probability nucleotide sequences. In a later analysis, a clonal expansion index for each public chain was calculated from normalized within-repertoire ranks of inferred template counts. A later analysis computed generation probabilities with a VDJ recombination model fitted to out-of-frame rearrangements, and checked the results against IGoR. In a later analysis, TCR-TCR, TCR-HLA and TCR-CMV co-occurrence was scored with hypergeometric tests, and a repertoire-size bias correction was applied to TCR pairs. False discovery rates were estimated in a later analysis by permuting HLA or CMV assignments 20 times. In a later analysis, co-occurring TCRs were grouped using DBSCAN, with TCRdist sequence similarity added in when clustering inside HLA-allele-positive subsets. Co-occurrence clustering excluded repertoires with fewer than 30,000 or more than 120,000 public chains, plus five with anomalous nucleotide sharing. Entries here come from immuneACCESS through TCRdb and include only in-frame sequences with V and J called. Some clones fail to appear in such tables; in the studies checked, an unresolved V gene covers under half of the shortfall, and the cause of the remainder is unknown. Clone size and V and J calls were adopted from that table, with D and trimming inferred from the DNA. This sample has 150,000 to 200,000 clones in its table, and more than 60% of those were observed once. The ten biggest clones cover around 4.9% of the sample.

With regard to this clone: No cognate antigen has been identified for it. Base quality data are lacking; no much larger clone is found one base away.

General conclusions and limits of the study: A cluster of highly shared sequence variants was judged likely to be a technical artifact of the sequencing pipeline. Three of the identified cytomegalovirus-associated TCR beta chains were confirmed in vitro to be specific for cytomegalovirus antigens. An earlier analysis of some 560 of the donors showed that most TCR beta V segments appeared in productive rearrangements either about 87% or about 30% of the time, which broadly matched IMGT annotations. Because counts were too low, under 20 rarely observed V segments, including chromosome 9 orphons, were left out of the earlier analysis of about 620 of the donors. Some IMGT-functional V segments, including TRBV6-2 and TRBV6-3, could not be distinguished by the 87-base-pair reads and were therefore excluded. Presence/absence analyses assumed roughly uniform sequencing depth across donors, an assumption that may not hold. In both the original and validation cohorts, the classifier was reported to diagnose cytomegalovirus status with high specificity and sensitivity. A later analysis found that most CMV-associated TCR beta chains appeared HLA-restricted, with HLA associations seemingly driven largely by CMV exposure. When HLA alleles, especially DR and DQ, strongly co-occurred, TCR associations were difficult to assign to individual alleles. The study gave a list of some 150 TCR beta chains associated with cytomegalovirus. Across donors, most TCR sequences were observed very rarely, whereas some public TCRs were present in many individuals. According to a later genetic analysis, donors in an Asian-associated ancestry cluster had fewer N-insertions in productive TCRs than the approximately 710-donor mean. Correlated functional status among segregating V segments might be attributable to linkage disequilibrium, but an unknown experimental factor could not be ruled out. In a later genetic analysis, a missense DCLRE1C variant was associated with V-gene and J-gene trimming of TCR beta chains, and the association was replicated in an independent cohort. Specific HLA alleles were associated with 15,000 to 20,000 TCR beta sequences at a false discovery rate of 0.05 in a later analysis. The authors suggested that the approach could potentially be generalized to other disease states and immunological phenotypes. Because some donors lacked HLA typing at each locus, the association tests relied only on the typed subset. For the cohort, immune exposure information was limited to CMV serostatus. According to a later analysis, TCR association rates differed among HLA loci, with DRB1 alleles showing the most associated TCRs and HLA-C alleles showing the fewest. A further reported finding was that TCR beta sequences accurately predicted the HLA-A and HLA-B alleles for most subjects in the first cohort. Compared with equally common non-associated chains, HLA-associated TCR beta chains in a later analysis were more clonally expanded and had lower generation probabilities. Only TCR beta chains were sequenced in this cohort, and the absence of alpha or paired-chain data limited detectable features. In a later analysis, several top co-occurrence clusters were reported to appear linked to parvovirus B19, influenza, CMV and Epstein-Barr virus.

The cohort comprised some 680 healthy bone marrow donors. All cohort members were sampled while nominally healthy, although unrecorded immune exposures were likely present. The donor tested CMV seronegative, placing the donor among the 352 seronegative members of the cohort. A peripheral blood sample was provided by each donor, and peripheral blood mononuclear cells were used for TCR beta sequencing. Genomic DNA extraction from the blood cell samples was performed with the Qiagen DNeasy Blood Extraction Kit. V gives up 4 bases and J gives up 1 base, and the segment between their germline ends measures 11 bases. From the cysteine through the phenylalanine, the CDR3 covers 14 amino acids. The only DNA kept is the CDR3, 42 bases in frame from the first base.

The receptor's source is a male donor in good health and CMV-seronegative. The sequenced sample was PBMCs. Recombination linked TRBV5-3 to TRBJ2-5; confidence is insufficient to name the D gene. TRBV5-3 is flagged as an ORF with uncertain function. The sequenced DNA is TGTGCCAGAAGCCGGTCGAGCCCCCAAGAGACCCAGTACTTC. It specifies CARSRSSPQETQYF.